These 24 T cell receptor beta chains came from one sample sequenced in a study of long-term antiretroviral therapy in people with HIV. Researchers report immunoSEQ v3.0 was run at survey level. TCRdb's copy holds only in-frame clones and misses some; the assay was immunoSEQ multiplex PCR. This sample has nearly 30,000 clones, with 80% to 90% found just once. Sequenced material: unsorted PBMCs, taken 3.2 years before starting antiretroviral therapy. These receptor sequences come from a man aged 50-60 years with HIV.

A single count supports this clone. The rearrangement joins TRBV5-6 to TRBJ1-4, with unresolved D. The CDR3 has 14 amino acids. With 4 bases removed from V and 8 bases from J, the gap between germline ends came to 15 bases. CDR1 SGHDT and CDR2 YYEEEE come from the germline V gene. CDR3 region: CASSLMDRQEKLFF. The CDR3 DNA follows: TGTGCCAGCAGCCTAATGGACCGTCAGGAAAAACTGTTTTTT.

The J gene is TRBJ2-5, the V gene TRBV7-9; 10 bases match TRBD2. The J call is in doubt because the DNA end fits TRBJ2-7 better. Looked up from germline, CDR1 is SEHNR and CDR2 is FQNEAQ (reference sequence). The CDR3 consists of 14 residues. CDR3 sequence (DNA): TGTGCCAGCAGCCCTAGCGGGAGTGCCTACGAGCAGTACTTC. Translation gives CASSPSGSAYEQYF.

The J gene is TRBJ1-1, the V gene TRBV27; D remains unclear. The V gene's germline CDR1 is MNHEY and CDR2 SMNVEV (reference sequence). The CDR3 length is 16 residues. Trimming stripped 5 bases from V and 0 bases from J, with 16 bases between. The CDR3 region is CASSPRVGVMNTEAFF. The CDR3 coding sequence is TGTGCCAGCAGTCCGAGAGTCGGGGTGATGAACACTGAAGCTTTCTTT.

V usage is TRBV15 and J usage is TRBJ2-7, with TRBD1 matching 8 bases. The CDR3 length is 16 residues. V lost 0 bases, J lost 2 bases, and 6 bases stayed unmatched. Germline CDR1 LNHNV, CDR2 YYDKDF (reference sequence). The CDR3 reads CATSRDTTGATYEQYF. The CDR3 bases are TGTGCCACCAGCAGAGATACGACAGGGGCAACCTACGAGCAGTACTTC.

This chain links TRBV5-6 with TRBJ2-3; a possible D gene is TRBD1 (6 bases). Germline CDR1 and CDR2: SGHDT and YYEEEE. V lost 1 base and J lost 2, with 11 bases in between. CDR3 length: 15 residues. The CDR3 DNA reads as TGTGCCAGCAGCTTGCTCAACAGGGACACAGATACGCAGTATTTT. Residues: CASSLLNRDTDTQYF.

The chain employs TRBV6-5 and TRBJ1-4; D is uncertain. CDR1 is MNHEY and CDR2 is SVGAGI in the germline V gene. Trimming took off 0 bases at V and 0 bases at J, with 5 bases between the two ends. The CDR3 consists of 15 residues. CDR3 residues: CASSYSGATNEKLFF. In DNA, the CDR3 is TGTGCCAGCAGTTACTCCGGAGCAACTAATGAAAAACTGTTTTTT.

This sequence joins TRBV15 and TRBJ1-2; 9 bases map to TRBD1. J lost 5 bases, V lost 1 base, and 2 bases had no gene match. The CDR3 sequence is 14 residues long. From germline, CDR1 is LNHNV and CDR2 YYDKDF (reference sequence). The CDR3 DNA reads TGTGCCACCAGCAGAGGCGGGACAGGGTATGGCTACACCTTC. It specifies CATSRGGTGYGYTF.

This clone has only a few counts. The chain joins TRBV7-9 to TRBJ1-5; 9 positions match TRBD1. Germline V gene sequence: CDR1 SEHNR, CDR2 FQNEAQ (reference sequence). The V gene end was trimmed by 5 bases and the J gene end by 2 bases; junction bases not matched to a gene: 1. There are 14 residues in the CDR3. CDR3 region: CASSRDRGNQPQHF. The CDR3 DNA is TGTGCCAGCAGCCGGGACAGGGGCAATCAGCCCCAGCATTTT.

This rearrangement joins TRBV11-3 to TRBJ2-1; 9 bases line up with TRBD1. CDR1 is SGHNT, CDR2 YENEEA, per germline. The CDR3 runs 16 residues. The trim removed 4 bases at V and 1 base at J, leaving 5 bases unmatched. The CDR3 DNA follows: TGTGCCAGCAGCTCGAGGACAGGGGAGTCCTACAATGAGCAGTTCTTC. This sequence encodes CASSSRTGESYNEQFF.

The gene calls are TRBV30 and TRBJ1-4, with 9 bases identical to TRBD1. The CDR3 has 15 amino acids. V shed 3 bases, J shed 7 bases, and the junction held 9 bases outside the gene matches. Per the germline V gene, CDR1 is GTSNPN and CDR2 is SVGIG (reference sequence). CDR3 sequence: CAWSQKYRGREKLFF. DNA of the CDR3: TGTGCCTGGAGCCAAAAGTACAGGGGGCGTGAAAAACTGTTTTTT.

The sample holds one count of this clone. V usage is TRBV7-2 and J usage is TRBJ2-7; maybe TRBD2 (6 bases). V shed 1 base and J shed 1 base, with 8 bases lying between them. CDR1 SGHTA and CDR2 FQGNSA come from the germline V gene. This CDR3 has 14 amino acids. This CDR3 is CASSLVAGSYEQYF. Written as DNA, the CDR3 is TGTGCCAGCAGCTTAGTGGCGGGGTCCTACGAGCAGTACTTC.

This clone has more than one count but fewer than ten. The chain couples TRBV9 to TRBJ1-4, with 10 bases aligning to TRBD1. This CDR3 is 17 amino acids long. V lost 3 bases, J lost 6 bases, and 11 bases stayed unmatched. CDR1 is SGDLS and CDR2 is YYNGEE in the germline V gene. CDR3: CASSDPSTGTGDEKLFF. In DNA, the CDR3 is TGTGCCAGCAGCGACCCCTCCACCGGGACAGGGGATGAAAAACTGTTTTTT.

This chain joins TRBV7-9 and TRBJ2-1; possibly TRBD2 for D (6 bases). The CDR3 consists of 12 residues. Trimming removed 0 bases from V and 13 bases from J, with 10 bases in between. From germline, CDR1 is SEHNR and CDR2 FQNEAQ (reference sequence). CDR3 sequence reads: CASSLAQEGQFF. The CDR3 DNA reads TGTGCCAGCAGCTTAGCGCAGGAGGGCCAGTTCTTC.

V and J are TRBV28 and TRBJ2-7; the match to TRBD1 covers 8 bases. The length of the CDR3 is 13 residues. The V gene's germline CDR1 is MDHEN and CDR2 SYDVKM. Trimming at V came to 5 bases and at J to 3 bases, leaving 3 bases not matched to a gene. CDR3 region: CASSRTGLYEQYF. The CDR3 DNA reads as TGTGCCAGCAGTCGGACAGGGCTCTACGAGCAGTACTTC.

V and J are TRBV5-4 and TRBJ2-5, with 10 bases aligning to TRBD2. CDR3 length equals 15 residues. Germline values: CDR1 SGHNT, CDR2 YYREEE (reference sequence). Trimming took 3 bases from V and 5 from J; bases not matched to a gene: 7. CDR3 protein: CASSWSGGAGETQYF. The DNA of the CDR3 is TGTGCCAGCAGCTGGAGCGGGGGGGCCGGTGAGACCCAGTACTTC.

This rearrangement joins TRBV9 to TRBJ2-3; no clear D. CDR3 length: 12 amino acids. The V end was cut by 5 bases, the J end by 0 bases, with 4 bases between. Germline CDR1 and CDR2: SGDLS and YYNGEE. The CDR3 reads CASSQSTDTQYF. CDR3 nucleotides: TGTGCCAGCAGTCAGAGCACAGATACGCAGTATTTT. Filled out from reference TRBV9 and TRBJ2-3, the complete variable domain reads DSGVTQTPKHLITATGQRVTLRCSPRSGDLSVYWYQQSLDQGLQFLIQYYNGEERAKGNILERFSAQQFPDLHSELNLSSLELGDSALYFCASSQSTDTQYFGPGTRLTVL.

CDR3 sequence: CASSQDFTGGEAFF. The CDR3 DNA is TGCGCCAGCAGCCAAGATTTTACGGGGGGAGAAGCTTTCTTT. This chain joins TRBV4-3 and TRBJ1-1; tentative D call: TRBD1 (5 bases). Trimming took 0 bases from V and 8 from J, leaving 13 bases between them. This CDR3 has 14 amino acids. Germline V gene data show CDR1 as LGHNA and CDR2 as YSLEER.

The chain carries TRBV5-4 and TRBJ2-1; 15 bases are a match to TRBD2. Germline CDR1 is SGHNT and CDR2 is YYREEE (reference sequence). The CDR3 runs to 16 residues. Losses at the gene ends were 3 bases for V and 9 bases for J; bases not matched to a gene: 7. The CDR3 sequence is CASSWTSGGVSSEQFF. The DNA of the CDR3 is TGTGCCAGCAGCTGGACTAGCGGGGGGGTAAGCAGTGAGCAGTTCTTC.

The genes are TRBV4-3 and TRBJ1-6; D is unresolved. The germline V and J ends were trimmed by 0 bases and 9 bases, with 18 bases remaining between them. CDR3 length equals 17 residues. Germline CDR1 is LGHNA and CDR2 is YSLEER. The CDR3 DNA reads as TGCGCCAGCAGCCAAGAGTTCCCCGTACTCTCGGGTTCACCCCTCCACTTT. Amino acids: CASSQEFPVLSGSPLHF.

This chain uses TRBV18 with TRBJ2-5; 11 bases are shared with TRBD2. This CDR3 is 17 amino acids long. Germline V gene data show CDR1 as KGHSH and CDR2 as LQKENI. The ends lost 1 base at V and 2 bases at J; junction bases unmatched: 6. CDR3: CASSPRLAGGVQETQYF. The CDR3 nucleotides are TGTGCCAGCTCACCACGGCTAGCGGGGGGTGTACAAGAGACCCAGTACTTC. Full variable domain (outside the CDR3, taken from reference TRBV18 and TRBJ2-5): NAGVMQNPRHLVRRRGQEARLRCSPMKGHSHVYWYRQLPEEGLKFMVYLQKENIIDESGMPKERFSAEFPKEGPSILRIQQVVRGDSAAYFCASSPRLAGGVQETQYFGPGTRLLVL.

This chain links TRBV4-2 with TRBJ2-7; TRBD2 matches at 9 bases. The CDR3 covers 15 residues. After removal of 1 base from V and 0 bases from J, the junction contained 1 base not matched to a gene. CDR1 LGHNA and CDR2 YNFKEQ come from the germline V gene. CDR3 in amino acids: CASSQVSGSSYEQYF. In DNA form, the CDR3 reads TGTGCCAGCAGCCAAGTTAGCGGGAGCTCCTACGAGCAGTACTTC.

The rearrangement uses TRBV30 and TRBJ2-3; D gene ambiguous. The germline gives CDR1 GTSNPN, CDR2 SVGIG (reference sequence). The CDR3 is made up of 15 amino acids. Between the trimmed V and J ends, which lost 3 bases and 11 bases, there was a span of 24 bases. CDR3 sequence (DNA): TGTGCCTGGAGGGTCTTGGAGTGGGGAACAGAGGTGCAGTATTTT. It codes for CAWRVLEWGTEVQYF.

This clone was seen a single time. CDR3 loop: CASSPLRTSGDNEQFF. CDR3 coding DNA: TGTGCCAGCTCACCACTGCGGACTAGCGGGGACAATGAGCAGTTCTTC. The rearrangement links TRBV18 to TRBJ2-1; the match to TRBD2 covers 12 bases. CDR1 and CDR2 from the germline V gene are KGHSH and LQKENI. The CDR3 has 16 amino acids. The V and J ends lost 1 base and 5 bases, in that order; junction bases with no gene match: 3.

The rearrangement uses TRBV5-1 and TRBJ2-5; 7 bases align to TRBD1. The CDR3 runs 15 residues. The V gene's germline CDR1 is SGHRS and CDR2 YFSETQ. Unmatched junction bases numbered 7, after V lost 3 bases and J lost 2 bases. The CDR3 region is CASSSGWDRQETQYF. CDR3 nucleotides: TGCGCCAGCAGCTCTGGATGGGACAGACAAGAGACCCAGTACTTC.